The sequence of this T cell receptor beta chain was determined in a study of early T cells in non-severe SARS-CoV-2 infection. The TCR library protocol was used to attach unique molecular identifiers. These identifiers were attached to individual cDNA molecules. TCRdb used MiXCR to reprocess the 5' RACE reads, holding one entry per CDR3 protein. Of about 110,000 distinct CDR3 sequences listed, 10% to 15% are singletons. Only a few counts were recorded for this clonotype. The specimen was whole blood, collected at baseline. This clonotype was sampled from an adult who was a healthcare worker with PCR-confirmed SARS-CoV-2 infection or an uninfected control (not recorded which).

This chain's CDR3 is CASRPETGLVRSYEQYF. Here the CDR3 DNA reads TGTGCCAGCAGGCCGGAGACAGGGCTGGTGAGGTCCTACGAGCAGTACTTC. The chain is built from TRBV27 and TRBJ2-7; 7 nucleotides match TRBD1. Germline CDR1 and CDR2: MNHEY and SMNVEV (reference sequence). The CDR3 has 17 residues. V lost 6 bases to trimming and J lost 1 base; unmatched junction nucleotides: 15.